What follows describes a single T cell receptor (beta chain). Its antigen is undetermined. Trimming left V 6 bases short and J 0 bases short, with 9 bases between. The CDR3 contains 14 residues. In germline, CDR1 is MNHNY, CDR2 SVGAGI (reference sequence). This sample is drawn from a study of cytomegalovirus exposure and HLA in healthy donors. About the study: Later, an analysis reported that the 130 or so validation repertoires had used the same platform as the 500 to 800 first-cohort repertoires.

Some clones are missing from TCRdb's copy, which holds only in-frame ones; the method was immunoSEQ multiplex PCR. This repertoire shows about 180,000 clones, 87% found once; its top ten account for roughly 1.5%. The study, taken as a whole, reports: Altogether, 150 to 200 TCR beta chains were recorded as cytomegalovirus-associated. In vitro testing confirmed a few CMV-associated chains as specific for CMV antigens.

V gene TRBV6-6 combines with J gene TRBJ2-4; tentative D call: TRBD2 (6 bases). The sample consisted of PBMCs. The clonotype originates from a woman under 40 in good health and CMV-seronegative. CDR3 residues: CASSWGLAKNIQYF. DNA of the CDR3: TGTGCCAGCAGCTGGGGACTAGCCAAAAACATTCAGTACTTC.